The rows below give T cell receptor beta chains drawn from one sample of a study of blood T cell repertoires in COVID-19. Using immunoSEQ multiplex PCR, the repertoire was profiled, and TCRdb retains in-frame clones only, with some absent. Among 99,000 or so clones listed, approximately 80% were seen once. Input material: peripheral blood. The receptors stem from a man in his 60s with acute or convalescent COVID-19. Both conserved end residues are trimmed from each CDR3. The size field is filled for only some rows; it gives once, few, many or a size class.

size: -
V: TRBV28
J: TRBJ2-1
CDR3: ASSLSRGSYNEQF

size: -
V: TRBV5-4
J: TRBJ2-7
CDR3: ASSLVSGDYEQY

size: -
V: TRBV10-1
J: TRBJ2-4
CDR3: ASSPGRGKNIQY

size: -
V: TRBV28
J: TRBJ1-2
CDR3: ASSLGPGTGDYGYT

size: -
V: TRBV4-3
J: TRBJ2-1
CDR3: ASSQDLYKGALNEQF

size: -
V: TRBV19
J: TRBJ1-1
CDR3: ASTRQGGTEAF

size: -
V: TRBV28
J: TRBJ2-7
CDR3: ASSLLAGGSPGEQY

size: once
V: TRBV6-2/TRBV6-3
J: TRBJ2-1
CDR3: ASTPDSYNEQF

size: few
V: TRBV7-6
J: TRBJ1-6
CDR3: ASSLSGNSPLH

size: -
V: TRBV18
J: TRBJ1-3
CDR3: ASSPSSVGNTIY

size: -
V: TRBV7-9
J: TRBJ2-7
CDR3: ASSLQQGAYEQY

size: -
V: TRBV15
J: TRBJ2-7
CDR3: ATSRDYGSGSYEQY

size: once
V: TRBV7-2
J: TRBJ2-7
CDR3: ASSTQGYEQY

size: -
V: TRBV27
J: TRBJ2-6
CDR3: ASSLSSGTAFSGANVLT

size: -
V: TRBV7-2
J: TRBJ1-1
CDR3: ASSRSGSGGLNTEAF

size: once
V: TRBV30
J: TRBJ1-2
CDR3: AWNPGTGAHGYT

size: -
V: TRBV6-2/TRBV6-3
J: TRBJ2-7
CDR3: ASSYSRAGTYEQY

size: -
V: TRBV7-2
J: TRBJ2-7
CDR3: ASSGGTGAQYEQY

size: -
V: TRBV5-4
J: TRBJ2-5
CDR3: ASSFQGIQETQY

size: -
V: TRBV4-1
J: TRBJ1-1
CDR3: ASSPRVEVTLNTEAF

size: -
V: TRBV28
J: TRBJ1-3
CDR3: ASRPDLGQATGNTIY

size: -
V: TRBV12-3/TRBV12-4
J: TRBJ1-4
CDR3: ASSLGGGEKLF

size: few
V: TRBV7-2
J: TRBJ2-1
CDR3: ASSFSGLSYNEQF

size: -
V: TRBV28
J: TRBJ1-1
CDR3: ASSLPLGGGNTEAF

size: -
V: TRBV12-3/TRBV12-4
J: TRBJ2-1
CDR3: ASRQGLLVEQF

size: -
V: TRBV19
J: TRBJ2-5
CDR3: ASSMRGETQY

size: -
V: TRBV7-9
J: TRBJ1-1
CDR3: ASSLQGFNTEAF

size: -
V: TRBV5-1
J: TRBJ1-4
CDR3: ASSITGTGREKLF

size: -
V: TRBV28
J: TRBJ1-5
CDR3: ASSLGDRYQPQH

size: once
V: TRBV29-1
J: TRBJ2-6
CDR3: SVAVGYSGANVLT

size: -
V: TRBV5-1
J: TRBJ2-3
CDR3: ASRTGHDSSTDTQY

size: -
V: TRBV5-6
J: TRBJ2-1
CDR3: ASSRSGLAGNYNEQF

size: -
V: TRBV2
J: TRBJ1-4
CDR3: ASCRGDQNEKLF

size: -
V: TRBV2
J: TRBJ1-2
CDR3: ASTKEQVYPNYGYT

size: few
V: TRBV7-2
J: TRBJ1-6
CDR3: ASSSGPKQGLYNSPLH

size: -
V: TRBV6-4
J: TRBJ2-1
CDR3: ASSPLAELSSYNEQF

size: -
V: TRBV24-1
J: TRBJ2-7
CDR3: ATSDSKGEPTYEQY